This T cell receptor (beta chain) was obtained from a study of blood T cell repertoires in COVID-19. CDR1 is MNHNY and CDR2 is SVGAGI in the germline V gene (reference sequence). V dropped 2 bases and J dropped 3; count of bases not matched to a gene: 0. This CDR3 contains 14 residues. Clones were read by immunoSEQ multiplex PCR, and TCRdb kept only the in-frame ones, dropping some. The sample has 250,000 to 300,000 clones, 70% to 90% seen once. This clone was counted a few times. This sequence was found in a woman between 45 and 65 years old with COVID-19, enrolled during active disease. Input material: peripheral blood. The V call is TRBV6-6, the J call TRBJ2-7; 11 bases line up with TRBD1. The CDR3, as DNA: TGTGCCAGCAGTTACGGGACAGGGGGCTACGAGCAGTACTTC. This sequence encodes CASSYGTGGYEQYF.